This T cell receptor (beta chain) came from a study of blood T cell repertoires in COVID-19. Study context: Samples representing acute and convalescent COVID-19 were sourced from the United States, Italy and Spain.

Profiling relied on immunoSEQ multiplex PCR, and the TCRdb table lists in-frame clones only, not all of them. The sample lists fewer than 250,000 clones, 70% to 90% occurring once. The germline CDR1 and CDR2 sequences are SGDLS and YYNGEE. The CDR3 extends over 15 amino acids. V was cut by 0 bases and J by 2 bases, with 9 bases left in between. The rearrangement joins TRBV9 to TRBJ2-1; possible D gene TRBD2, 6 bases. The receptor was derived from a man over 45 with acute or convalescent COVID-19. Input material: peripheral blood. CDR3 region: CASSVEASAYNEQFF. The CDR3 DNA reads TGTGCCAGCAGCGTAGAGGCTAGCGCCTACAATGAGCAGTTCTTC.